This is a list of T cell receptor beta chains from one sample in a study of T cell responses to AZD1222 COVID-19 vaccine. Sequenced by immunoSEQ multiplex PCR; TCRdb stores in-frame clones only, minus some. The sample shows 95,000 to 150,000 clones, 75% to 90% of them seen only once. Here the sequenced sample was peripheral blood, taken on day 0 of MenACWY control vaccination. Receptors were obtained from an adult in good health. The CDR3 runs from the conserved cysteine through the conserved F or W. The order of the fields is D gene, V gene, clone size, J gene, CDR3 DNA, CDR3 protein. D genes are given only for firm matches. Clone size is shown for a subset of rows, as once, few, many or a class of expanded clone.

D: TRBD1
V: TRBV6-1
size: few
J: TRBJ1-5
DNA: TGTGCCAGCAGTGTCGAACAGGGGTACAGCAATCAGCCCCAGCATTTT
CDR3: CASSVEQGYSNQPQHF

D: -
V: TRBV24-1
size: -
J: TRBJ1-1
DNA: TGTGCCACCATGGAGGGGATGAACACTGAAGCTTTCTTT
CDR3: CATMEGMNTEAFF

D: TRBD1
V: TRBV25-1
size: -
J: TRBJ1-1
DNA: TGTGCCAGCAGTGTAGGGGTAGGGGGCGGACTTTTTACTGAAGCTTTCTTT
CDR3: CASSVGVGGGLFTEAFF

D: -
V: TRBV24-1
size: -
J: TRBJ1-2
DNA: TGTGCCACCAGTGAAGATGACAACTATGGCTACACCTTC
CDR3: CATSEDDNYGYTF

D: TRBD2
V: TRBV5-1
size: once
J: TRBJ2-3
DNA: TGCGCCAGCAGCTTGGAGGCTAGCGGGAGGGCCCCAGATACGCAGTATTTT
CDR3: CASSLEASGRAPDTQYF

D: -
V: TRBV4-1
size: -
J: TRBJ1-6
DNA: TGCGCCAGCAGCCTCCAGGGTGTGGAACCCCTCCACTTT
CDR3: CASSLQGVEPLHF

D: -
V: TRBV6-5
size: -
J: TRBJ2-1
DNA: TGTGCCAGCAGTTATACAGGAGCCTACAATGAGCAGTTCTTC
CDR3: CASSYTGAYNEQFF

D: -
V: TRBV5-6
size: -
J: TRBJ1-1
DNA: TGTGCCAGCAGCTTAAGGTACACTGAAGCTTTCTTT
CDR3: CASSLRYTEAFF

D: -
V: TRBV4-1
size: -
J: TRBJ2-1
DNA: TGCGCCAGCAGCCAGGGGCGCCTAGGAACCTACAATGAGCAGTTCTTC
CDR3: CASSQGRLGTYNEQFF

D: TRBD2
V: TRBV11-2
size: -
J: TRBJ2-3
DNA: TGTGCCAGCAGCTTATTTATCATGGCGGGAGGGGATGATACGCAGTATTTT
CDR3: CASSLFIMAGGDDTQYF

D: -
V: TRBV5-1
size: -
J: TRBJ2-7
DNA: TGCGCCAGCAGCTTGGGGGCAGGTGCGCTCTACGAGCAGTACTTC
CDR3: CASSLGAGALYEQYF

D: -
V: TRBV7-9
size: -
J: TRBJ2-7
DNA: TGTGCCAGCAGCTTAGCAGGGGAGCAGTACTTC
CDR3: CASSLAGEQYF

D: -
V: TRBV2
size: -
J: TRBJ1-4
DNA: TGTGCCAGCCTACAGGGTGTTTGGGAAAAACTGTTTTTT
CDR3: CASLQGVWEKLFF

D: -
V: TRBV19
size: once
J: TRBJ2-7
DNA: TGTGCCAGTAGTACGCGCAGCGGGTTTTCCTACGAGCAGTACTTC
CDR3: CASSTRSGFSYEQYF

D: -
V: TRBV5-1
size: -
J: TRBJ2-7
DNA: TGCGCCAGCAGCTTGGAGGACAGATCCTACGAGCAGTACTTC
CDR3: CASSLEDRSYEQYF

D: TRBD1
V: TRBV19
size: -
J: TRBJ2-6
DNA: TGTGCCAGTAGCGATGGGACAGGGTACGCTGGGGCCAACGTCCTGACTTTC
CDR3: CASSDGTGYAGANVLTF

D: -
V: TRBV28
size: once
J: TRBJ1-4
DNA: TGTGCCAGCAGCGAACAGGGAACTAATGAAAAACTGTTTTTT
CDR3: CASSEQGTNEKLFF

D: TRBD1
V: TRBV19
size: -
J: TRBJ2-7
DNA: TGTGCCAGTAGTATAGATGGGACAGCTTTCGCGCAGTACTTC
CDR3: CASSIDGTAFAQYF

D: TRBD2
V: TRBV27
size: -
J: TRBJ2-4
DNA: TGTGCCAGCCGGGGACTAGCGGGAGGTGGTATGTTAAACATTCAGTACTTC
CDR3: CASRGLAGGGMLNIQYF

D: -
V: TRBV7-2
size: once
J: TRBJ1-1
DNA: TGTGCCAGCAGCTCTAGCCCGGGACTGAACACTGAAGCTTTCTTT
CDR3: CASSSSPGLNTEAFF

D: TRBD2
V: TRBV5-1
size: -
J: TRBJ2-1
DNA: TGCGCCAGCAGCGGGTACGGTTGGGCGGACTTAGCGGGAGGAAATGAGCAGTTCTTC
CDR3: CASSGYGWADLAGGNEQFF

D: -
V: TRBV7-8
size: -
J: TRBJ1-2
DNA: TGTGCCAGCAGCTTAGCGCGGTCTCACTATGGCTACACCTTC
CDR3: CASSLARSHYGYTF

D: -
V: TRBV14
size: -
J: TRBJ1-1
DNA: TGTGCCAGCAGCCAAAGTCAGGGTTTTGCTGAAGCTTTCTTT
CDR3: CASSQSQGFAEAFF

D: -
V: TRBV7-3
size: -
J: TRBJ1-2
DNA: TGTGCCAGCAGCTCAGCGGGCGCTAACTATGGCTACACCTTC
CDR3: CASSSAGANYGYTF

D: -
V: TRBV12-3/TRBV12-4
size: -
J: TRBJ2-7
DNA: TGTGCCAGCAGCCTGTTGCAAGGATACGAGCAGTACTTC
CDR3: CASSLLQGYEQYF

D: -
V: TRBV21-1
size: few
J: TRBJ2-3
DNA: TGTGCCAGGGGGACAGGGGACGATACGCAGTATTTT
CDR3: CARGTGDDTQYF

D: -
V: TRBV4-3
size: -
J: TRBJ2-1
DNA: TGCGCCAGCAGCCAAGATGGAGACAATGAGCAGTTCTTC
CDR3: CASSQDGDNEQFF

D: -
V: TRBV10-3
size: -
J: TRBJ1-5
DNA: TGTGCCATCAGTGACCCCCGGGAATGGGAGCAGCCCCAGCATTTT
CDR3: CAISDPREWEQPQHF

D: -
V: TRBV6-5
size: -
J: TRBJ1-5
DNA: TGTGCCAGCAGTCCACGGAACAATCAGCCCCAGCATTTT
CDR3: CASSPRNNQPQHF

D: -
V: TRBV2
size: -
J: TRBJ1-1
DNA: TGTGCCAGCAGTGAACAGGGGCCGCGAGTCACTGAAGCTTTCTTT
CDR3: CASSEQGPRVTEAFF

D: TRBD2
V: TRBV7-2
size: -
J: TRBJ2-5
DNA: TGTGCCAGCAGCTTGGGGGGGGTCAGCCAAGAGACCCAGTACTTC
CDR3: CASSLGGVSQETQYF

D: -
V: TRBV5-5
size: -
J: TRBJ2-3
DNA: TGTGCCAGCAGCTTGGATGGCAGGGAAATAGATACGCAGTATTTT
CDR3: CASSLDGREIDTQYF

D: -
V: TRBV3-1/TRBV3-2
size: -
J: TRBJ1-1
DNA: TGTGCCAGCAGCGATCATGGACAGAGATACACTGAAGCTTTCTTT
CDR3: CASSDHGQRYTEAFF

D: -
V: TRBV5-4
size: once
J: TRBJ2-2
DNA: TGTGCCAGCAGCTTGGGTCGGGCAGACACCGGGGAGCTGTTTTTT
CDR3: CASSLGRADTGELFF

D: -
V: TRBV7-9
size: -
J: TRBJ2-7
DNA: TGTGCCAGCAGCTTAGACCCTCATTACGAGCAGTACTTC
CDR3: CASSLDPHYEQYF